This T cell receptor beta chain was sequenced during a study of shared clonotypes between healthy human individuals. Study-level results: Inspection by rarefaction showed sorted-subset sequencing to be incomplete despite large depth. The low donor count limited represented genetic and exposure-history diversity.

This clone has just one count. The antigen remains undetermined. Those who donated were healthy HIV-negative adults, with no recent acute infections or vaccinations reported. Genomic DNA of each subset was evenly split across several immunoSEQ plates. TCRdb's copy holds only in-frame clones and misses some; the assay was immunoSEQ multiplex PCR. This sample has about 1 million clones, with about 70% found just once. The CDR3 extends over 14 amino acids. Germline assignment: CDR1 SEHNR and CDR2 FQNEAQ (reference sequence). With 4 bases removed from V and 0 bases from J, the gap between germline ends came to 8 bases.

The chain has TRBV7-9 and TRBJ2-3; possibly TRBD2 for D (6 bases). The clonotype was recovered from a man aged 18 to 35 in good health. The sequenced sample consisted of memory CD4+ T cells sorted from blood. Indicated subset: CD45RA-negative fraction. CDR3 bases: TGTGCCAGCAGCTGGGGGGTTAGCACAGATACGCAGTATTTT. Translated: CASSWGVSTDTQYF.